This T cell receptor beta chain was obtained from a study of blood T cell repertoires in COVID-19. Across the study: The United States, Italy and Spain supplied acute and convalescent COVID-19 samples. Sources were T cells, B-cell-depleted T cells, or PBMCs; the material itself was cDNA or gDNA.

V shed 0 bases and J shed 4 bases, with 4 bases lying between them. The CDR3 is 13 residues long. CDR1 is SGHTA, CDR2 FQGNSA, per germline. Recruited during active infection, patients (from Seattle) were subsequently followed longitudinally. In the authors' methods: Estimation of nucleated cell counts was performed using reference gene primer amplification. Sequenced by immunoSEQ multiplex PCR; TCRdb stores in-frame clones only, minus some. That table is the source of V, J and clone size, and D and trimming were worked out from the DNA. The profile covers under 250,000 clones, with 86% appearing a single time and roughly 6.2% taken by the ten largest. A word on this clone: Other nucleotide sequences from this sample produce the same CDR3.

Source material: peripheral blood. This clonotype originated in a woman of 80 years or more with COVID-19, enrolled during active disease. This chain links TRBV7-2 with TRBJ1-5; D uncertain. CDR3 bases: TGTGCCAGCAGCTTAGCGAGAAATCAGCCCCAGCATTTT. Protein: CASSLARNQPQHF.